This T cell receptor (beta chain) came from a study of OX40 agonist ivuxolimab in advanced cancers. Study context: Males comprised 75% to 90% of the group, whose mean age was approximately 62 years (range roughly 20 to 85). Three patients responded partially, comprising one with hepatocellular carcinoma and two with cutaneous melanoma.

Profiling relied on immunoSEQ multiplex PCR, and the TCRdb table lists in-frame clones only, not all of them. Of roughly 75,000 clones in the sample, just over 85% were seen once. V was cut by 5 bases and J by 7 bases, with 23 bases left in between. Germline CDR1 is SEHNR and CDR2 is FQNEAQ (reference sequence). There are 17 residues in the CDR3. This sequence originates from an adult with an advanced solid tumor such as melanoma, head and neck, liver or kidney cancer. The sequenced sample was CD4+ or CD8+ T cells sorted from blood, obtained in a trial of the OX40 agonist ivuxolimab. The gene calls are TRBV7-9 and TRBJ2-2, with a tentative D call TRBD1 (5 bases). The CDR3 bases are TGTGCCAGCAGCCCTAACGACGTCGCGGCAGGGATCGGGGAGCTGTTTTTT. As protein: CASSPNDVAAGIGELFF.